The 29 T cell receptor beta chains in this list originate from one sample, sequenced in a study of Graves' ophthalmopathy and Graves' hyperthyroidism. The authors amplified TCR beta CDR3 regions, and they did so from RNA transcripts for repertoire sequencing. An opening RT-PCR round employed HTBI primers and preceded a second-round multiplex PCR. TCRdb re-derived calls from the multiplex PCR reads in MiXCR, one entry per CDR3 protein. The sample has approximately 540,000 distinct CDR3 sequences, roughly 40% seen once. The sequencing input was peripheral blood or thyroid tissue (not recorded which). These receptors came from an adult man with Graves' hyperthyroidism.

This clonotype appeared many times. V usage is TRBV4-1 and J usage is TRBJ2-7, with D maybe TRBD2 (5 bases). The ends were cut back, 7 bases at V and 3 bases at J, with 16 bases in the middle. This CDR3 spans 14 amino acids. In germline, CDR1 is MGHRA, CDR2 YSYEKL. CDR3 nucleotide sequence: TGCGCCAGCACCCTCACTGAGGGCAGCTACGAGCAGTACTTC. It codes for CASTLTEGSYEQYF.

This clonotype appeared once. A much larger clone sits a single nucleotide away, making a read error possible. The chain joins TRBV2 to TRBJ1-4; tentatively, D is TRBD1 (5 bases). The CDR3 totals 17 residues. Germline CDR1 is SNHLY and CDR2 is FYNNEI. The CDR3 here is CASSLRDRHSTNEKLVF. CDR3 DNA sequence: TGTGCCAGCAGTCTCCGGGACCGACACTCAACTAATGAAAAACTGGTTTTT.

This clonotype showed up many times. V gene TRBV7-8 combines with J gene TRBJ2-2; D not resolved. Germline V CDR1 and CDR2: SGHVS, FQNEAQ. V lost 6 bases and J 5 bases, leaving 10 bases between the germline ends. The CDR3 consists of 13 residues. Here the CDR3 DNA reads TGTGCCAGCAGGCCTAGTGTTACCGGGGAGCTGTTTTTT. As protein: CASRPSVTGELFF.

This clonotype was recorded many times. The genes are TRBV3-1 and TRBJ2-7; tentatively, D is TRBD2 (5 bases). V was clipped by 0 bases and J by 7 bases, with 19 bases between them. The germline V gene has CDR1 LGHDT and CDR2 YNNKEL (reference sequence). This CDR3 has 16 amino acids. The CDR3 loop is CASSQEQLDLRDEQYF. CDR3 bases: TGTGCCAGCAGCCAAGAACAGTTAGACCTGAGGGATGAGCAGTACTTC.

This clonotype came up a few times. This chain links TRBV11-2 with TRBJ2-5; D may be TRBD1 (6 bases). V gave up 4 bases and J gave up 5 bases, with 14 bases separating them. The CDR3 spans 14 residues. Germline values: CDR1 SGHAT, CDR2 FQNNGV. CDR3 sequence reads: CASSSYRDMETQYF. CDR3 nucleotides: TGTGCCAGCAGCTCCTACAGGGATATGGAGACCCAGTACTTC. The complete variable domain, with remaining parts taken from reference TRBV11-2 and TRBJ2-5, reads EAGVAQSPRYKIIEKRQSVAFWCNPISGHATLYWYQQILGQGPKLLIQFQNNGVVDDSQLPKDRFSAERLKGVDSTLKIQPAKLEDSAVYLCASSSYRDMETQYFGPGTRLLVL.

This clonotype came up a few times. The chain employs TRBV2 and TRBJ2-2; no reliable D call. Trimming took 4 bases from V and 8 from J, leaving 14 bases between them. CDR3 length: 14 amino acids. Germline V gene lookup returns CDR1 SNHLY and CDR2 FYNNEI. The CDR3, as DNA: TGTGCCAGCAGTGGGACGAGAGCCCCGGGGGAGCTGTTTTTT. Amino acid sequence: CASSGTRAPGELFF.

With respect to this clonotype: One end of the junction varies from germline; a read error may be responsible. The rearrangement uses TRBV10-3 and TRBJ1-1; tentative D call: TRBD1 (6 bases). This CDR3 is 17 amino acids long. The germline V gene encodes CDR1 ENHRY and CDR2 SYGVKD. CDR3 DNA: TGTGCCAGCAGTGAAGCCGTGGGGGCCTCTGGAAACACTGAAGCTTTCTTT. Translated: CASSEAVGASGNTEAFF.

This clonotype came up many times. The rearrangement links TRBV10-2 to TRBJ2-7; 9 bases map to TRBD2. This CDR3 is 16 amino acids long. V lost 2 bases, J lost 3 bases, and 8 bases stayed unmatched. The germline V gene encodes CDR1 WSHSY and CDR2 SAAADI. This CDR3 is CASSENRGRGGYEQYF. The CDR3 DNA follows: TGCGCCAGCAGTGAGAACCGCGGGAGGGGGGGCTACGAGCAGTACTTC.

This clonotype occurred many times. The CDR3 DNA reads TGTGCCAGCAGTTTAGGATTCGGGACAGCTTCTGAAAAACTGTTTTTT. Its translation: CASSLGFGTASEKLFF. The chain couples TRBV12-3 or TRBV12-4 to TRBJ1-4; 7 bases fit TRBD1. This CDR3 contains 16 residues. The J segment lost 7 bases and the V segment lost 1 base, leaving 9 bases of the junction unmatched.

This clonotype was picked up a small number of times. The chain uses TRBV18 and TRBJ1-1; D perhaps matches TRBD1 (5 bases). CDR1 is KGHSH and CDR2 is LQKENI in the germline V gene. Trimming shortened V by 2 bases and J by 2 bases, and 9 bases separated the two germline ends. The length of the CDR3 is 14 residues. CDR3 protein: CASSPGALNTEAFF. The CDR3 nucleotides are TGTGCCAGCTCACCAGGGGCCCTTAACACTGAAGCTTTCTTT.

The rearrangement uses TRBV28 and TRBJ2-7; a possible D gene is TRBD1 (5 bases). Per the germline V gene, CDR1 is MDHEN and CDR2 is SYDVKM. There are 16 residues in the CDR3. V lost 2 bases and J lost 5, with 19 bases in between. CDR3 loop: CASSLGQGRKRHEQYF. The CDR3 coding sequence is TGTGCCAGCAGTTTAGGGCAGGGAAGAAAGAGACACGAGCAGTACTTC.

A few counts support this clonotype. The chain is built from TRBV29-1 and TRBJ2-7; TRBD2 matches 9 bases. The V gene end was trimmed by 2 bases and the J gene end by 4 bases; junction bases not matched to a gene: 3. Per the germline V gene, CDR1 is SQVTM and CDR2 is ANQGSEA. The CDR3 sequence is 13 residues long. The CDR3 DNA follows: TGCAGCGTTGAACTAGCGGGAATATACGAGCAGTACTTC. Translating gives CSVELAGIYEQYF.

At least ten counts were recorded for this clonotype. The chain combines TRBV29-1 with TRBJ2-7; 11 bases line up with TRBD2. Germline assignment: CDR1 SQVTM and CDR2 ANQGSEA. This CDR3 spans 14 amino acids. V lost 4 bases, J lost 1 base, and 3 bases stayed unmatched. The CDR3 DNA reads TGCAGCGTTGGAACTAGCGGGAGTTCCTACGAGCAGTACTTC. Translation gives CSVGTSGSSYEQYF.

This clonotype has ten or more counts. This chain links TRBV11-2 with TRBJ2-2; D ambiguous. Germline-derived CDR1 and CDR2 are SGHAT and FQNNGV. Trimming took 0 bases from V and 4 from J, leaving 3 bases between them. This CDR3 region has 13 residues. The CDR3: CASSLDGTGELFF. The CDR3 coding sequence is TGTGCCAGCAGCTTAGATGGCACCGGGGAGCTGTTTTTT.

The chain employs TRBV6-5 and TRBJ2-7, with a tentative D call TRBD1 (5 bases). The V end was cut by 6 bases, the J end by 4 bases, with 28 bases between. Germline V gives CDR1 MNHEY, CDR2 SVGAGI. This CDR3 has 18 amino acids. The CDR3 loop reads CASRGLGLGAAPRYEQYF. CDR3 sequence (DNA): TGTGCCAGCAGAGGGTTGGGGTTAGGGGCAGCCCCTCGGTACGAGCAGTACTTC.

V and J are TRBV6-1 and TRBJ2-7, with D perhaps matching TRBD1 or TRBD2 (5 bases each). The CDR3 sequence is 16 residues long. The V and J ends lost 2 bases and 3 bases respectively, with 17 bases between them. The germline gives CDR1 MNHNS, CDR2 SASEGT. The CDR3 sequence: CASSEMGQGVFYEQYF. CDR3 bases: TGTGCCAGCAGTGAAATGGGGCAGGGAGTCTTCTACGAGCAGTACTTC.

In its sample, this clonotype was seen many times. The CDR3 DNA reads as TGTGCCAGCAGCCAAGAAGGGGAAAACCATAGCGGAACTGAAGCTTTCTTT. Its protein is CASSQEGENHSGTEAFF. J is TRBJ1-1 and V is TRBV14; TRBD1 is a possible D gene (5 bases). Germline loops: CDR1 SGHDN, CDR2 FVKESK. V lost 0 bases and J 5 bases, leaving 19 bases between the germline ends. The CDR3 is made up of 17 amino acids.

This clonotype occurred many times. This sequence joins TRBV10-3 and TRBJ2-7; a possible D gene is TRBD1 (5 bases). V was cut by 2 bases and J by 6 bases, with 14 bases left in between. CDR1 is ENHRY and CDR2 is SYGVKD in the germline V gene. The CDR3 consists of 14 residues. As DNA, the CDR3 is TGTGCCATCAGTGAGACCCCGGACACGCCCGAGCAGTACTTC. Its translation is CAISETPDTPEQYF.

As concerns this clonotype: No conserved phenylalanine or tryptophan is present at the end of the CDR3, so a read error is the likely explanation. The limits of the CDR3 on the DNA are not certain, so only TCRdb's listed CDR3 is given. The V and J genes are TRBV29-1 and TRBJ1-1; the DNA was not compared with TRBD1, the D call given in the table. Germline values: CDR1 SQVTM, CDR2 ANQGSEA. The CDR3 comprises 10 residues, both ends counted. CDR3 protein: CSVPRGGANY.

This clonotype showed up many times. This chain joins TRBV11-2 and TRBJ2-7; the D call may be TRBD1 or TRBD2 (5 bases each). CDR1 and CDR2 (germline): SGHAT, FQNNGV. The length of the CDR3 is 16 residues. Trimming cost V 1 base and J 0 bases, with 13 bases left between them. CDR3 sequence reads: CASSLGGPEPSYEQYF. The CDR3, as DNA: TGTGCCAGCAGCTTAGGGGGACCGGAACCCTCCTACGAGCAGTACTTC. The full variable domain, completed using reference TRBV11-2 and TRBJ2-7, is EAGVAQSPRYKIIEKRQSVAFWCNPISGHATLYWYQQILGQGPKLLIQFQNNGVVDDSQLPKDRFSAERLKGVDSTLKIQPAKLEDSAVYLCASSLGGPEPSYEQYFGPGTRLTVT.

This clonotype was recorded at least ten times. The chain uses TRBV29-1 and TRBJ2-5; D is possibly TRBD2 (7 bases). Trimming shortened V by 3 bases and J by 1 base, and 24 bases separated the two germline ends. This CDR3 region has 18 residues. The germline V gene encodes CDR1 SQVTM and CDR2 ANQGSEA. CDR3 DNA: TGCAGCGTTGAGGGAAGGCTACAGGGCCGCGGGGGCCAAGAGACCCAGTACTTC. As protein: CSVEGRLQGRGGQETQYF.

The table lists this clonotype with a few counts. This chain links TRBV12-3 or TRBV12-4 with TRBJ1-1; D might be TRBD1 (6 bases). V lost 1 base to trimming and J lost 5 bases, with 14 bases between them. There are 15 residues in the CDR3. CDR3 nucleotides: TGTGCCAGCAGTTTAGACTCAGGGGAGAAGACTGAAGCTTTCTTT. It is translated as CASSLDSGEKTEAFF.

The V gene is TRBV7-8, the J gene TRBJ1-4, with D hard to call. V was shortened by 0 bases and J by 8 bases, with 7 bases between the two germline ends. This CDR3 comprises 13 residues. Germline CDR1 reads SGHVS; CDR2 reads FQNEAQ. CDR3 protein: CASSLAGREKLFF. The CDR3 nucleotides read TGTGCCAGCAGCTTAGCAGGGCGGGAAAAACTGTTTTTT.

Details on this clonotype: One end of the junction does not line up with germline, which may come from a read error. This chain links TRBV7-9 with TRBJ1-2; D unclear. Germline CDR1 and CDR2: SEHNR and FQNEAQ (reference sequence). The CDR3 is 15 residues long. This CDR3 is CASGLDATNYYGYTF. CDR3 in DNA: TGTGCCAGCGGCTTGGATGCCACGAACTACTATGGCTACACCTTC. The full variable domain, completed using reference TRBV7-9 and TRBJ1-2, is DTGVSQNPRHKITKRGQNVTFRCDPISEHNRLYWYRQTLGQGPEFLTYFQNEAQLEKSRLLSDRFSAERPKGSFSTLEIQRTEQGDSAMYLCASGLDATNYYGYTFGSGTRLTVV.

This clonotype was detected many times. V usage is TRBV29-1 and J usage is TRBJ1-1; possibly TRBD1 for D (5 bases). The CDR3 sequence is 13 residues long. Germline CDR1 SQVTM, CDR2 ANQGSEA. The ends were cut back, 3 bases at V and 4 bases at J, with 12 bases in the middle. CDR3 in DNA: TGCAGCGTTGAGAGGCAGGGTGGCACTGAAGCTTTCTTT. Translating gives CSVERQGGTEAFF.

The chain is built from TRBV6-5 and TRBJ2-7, with TRBD1 as a possible D gene (5 bases). The CDR3 length is 15 residues. Germline CDR1 reads MNHEY; CDR2 reads SVGAGI. Trimming took off 6 bases at V and 3 bases at J, with 18 bases between the two ends. The CDR3 sequence: CASSVPWGRIYEQYF. The DNA for the CDR3 is TGTGCCAGCAGCGTCCCCTGGGGCCGGATCTACGAGCAGTACTTC.

This chain connects TRBV18 to TRBJ1-2; maybe TRBD1 (5 bases). Germline assignment: CDR1 KGHSH and CDR2 LQKENI. V was pared by 8 bases and J by 4 bases, with 17 bases between. The CDR3 is made up of 14 amino acids. CDR3 sequence: CASTVKGQSYGYTF. Here the CDR3 DNA reads TGTGCCAGCACAGTGAAGGGGCAGTCCTATGGCTACACCTTC.

The genes are TRBV30 and TRBJ1-5; tentatively, D is TRBD1 (5 bases). V was pared by 5 bases and J by 5 bases, with 13 bases between. Germline CDR1 GTSNPN, CDR2 SVGIG (reference sequence). CDR3 length equals 13 residues. The CDR3 region has the DNA TGTGCCTGGTCCCCCGCAGGGCATCAGCCCCAGCATTTT. Protein: CAWSPAGHQPQHF.

This clonotype was seen ten or more times. V is TRBV9 and J is TRBJ1-2; maybe TRBD1 (5 bases). V gave up 0 bases and J gave up 0 bases, with 9 bases separating them. The CDR3 runs to 15 residues. The germline CDR1 and CDR2 sequences are SGDLS and YYNGEE. In nucleotides, the CDR3 is TGTGCCAGCAGCGTAGGGGGGATAGCTAACTATGGCTACACCTTC. Protein: CASSVGGIANYGYTF.